This note documents a single T cell receptor beta chain sequence. The entry originates in a study of cytomegalovirus exposure and HLA in healthy donors. Using immunoSEQ multiplex PCR, the repertoire was profiled, and TCRdb retains in-frame clones only, with some absent. This sample has around 140,000 clones; roughly 87% occur once, and the top ten carry 0.95% to 1.5%. The V and J ends lost 8 bases and 4 bases, in that order; junction bases with no gene match: 8. Germline V gene data show CDR1 as SQVTM and CDR2 as ANQGSEA. This CDR3 contains 13 residues. V is TRBV29-1 and J is TRBJ1-1; 9 bases map to TRBD1. The TCR was taken from a young woman in good health and CMV-seronegative. Sequencing was performed on PBMCs. This CDR3 is CSTRDRGGTEAFF. As DNA, the CDR3 is TGCAGCACTCGTGACAGGGGGGGCACTGAAGCTTTCTTT.